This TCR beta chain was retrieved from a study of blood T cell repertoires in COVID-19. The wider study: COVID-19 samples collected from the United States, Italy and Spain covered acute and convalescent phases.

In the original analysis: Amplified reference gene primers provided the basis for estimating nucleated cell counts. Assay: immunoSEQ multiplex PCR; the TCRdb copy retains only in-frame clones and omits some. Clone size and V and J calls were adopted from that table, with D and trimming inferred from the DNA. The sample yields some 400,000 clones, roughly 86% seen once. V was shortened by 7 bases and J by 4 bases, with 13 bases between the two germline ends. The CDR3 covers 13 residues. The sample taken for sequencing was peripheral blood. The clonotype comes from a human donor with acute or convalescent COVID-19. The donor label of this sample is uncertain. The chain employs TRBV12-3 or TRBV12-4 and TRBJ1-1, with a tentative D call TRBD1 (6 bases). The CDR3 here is CASTTMGATEAFF. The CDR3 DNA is TGTGCCAGCACTACGATGGGGGCCACTGAAGCTTTCTTT.